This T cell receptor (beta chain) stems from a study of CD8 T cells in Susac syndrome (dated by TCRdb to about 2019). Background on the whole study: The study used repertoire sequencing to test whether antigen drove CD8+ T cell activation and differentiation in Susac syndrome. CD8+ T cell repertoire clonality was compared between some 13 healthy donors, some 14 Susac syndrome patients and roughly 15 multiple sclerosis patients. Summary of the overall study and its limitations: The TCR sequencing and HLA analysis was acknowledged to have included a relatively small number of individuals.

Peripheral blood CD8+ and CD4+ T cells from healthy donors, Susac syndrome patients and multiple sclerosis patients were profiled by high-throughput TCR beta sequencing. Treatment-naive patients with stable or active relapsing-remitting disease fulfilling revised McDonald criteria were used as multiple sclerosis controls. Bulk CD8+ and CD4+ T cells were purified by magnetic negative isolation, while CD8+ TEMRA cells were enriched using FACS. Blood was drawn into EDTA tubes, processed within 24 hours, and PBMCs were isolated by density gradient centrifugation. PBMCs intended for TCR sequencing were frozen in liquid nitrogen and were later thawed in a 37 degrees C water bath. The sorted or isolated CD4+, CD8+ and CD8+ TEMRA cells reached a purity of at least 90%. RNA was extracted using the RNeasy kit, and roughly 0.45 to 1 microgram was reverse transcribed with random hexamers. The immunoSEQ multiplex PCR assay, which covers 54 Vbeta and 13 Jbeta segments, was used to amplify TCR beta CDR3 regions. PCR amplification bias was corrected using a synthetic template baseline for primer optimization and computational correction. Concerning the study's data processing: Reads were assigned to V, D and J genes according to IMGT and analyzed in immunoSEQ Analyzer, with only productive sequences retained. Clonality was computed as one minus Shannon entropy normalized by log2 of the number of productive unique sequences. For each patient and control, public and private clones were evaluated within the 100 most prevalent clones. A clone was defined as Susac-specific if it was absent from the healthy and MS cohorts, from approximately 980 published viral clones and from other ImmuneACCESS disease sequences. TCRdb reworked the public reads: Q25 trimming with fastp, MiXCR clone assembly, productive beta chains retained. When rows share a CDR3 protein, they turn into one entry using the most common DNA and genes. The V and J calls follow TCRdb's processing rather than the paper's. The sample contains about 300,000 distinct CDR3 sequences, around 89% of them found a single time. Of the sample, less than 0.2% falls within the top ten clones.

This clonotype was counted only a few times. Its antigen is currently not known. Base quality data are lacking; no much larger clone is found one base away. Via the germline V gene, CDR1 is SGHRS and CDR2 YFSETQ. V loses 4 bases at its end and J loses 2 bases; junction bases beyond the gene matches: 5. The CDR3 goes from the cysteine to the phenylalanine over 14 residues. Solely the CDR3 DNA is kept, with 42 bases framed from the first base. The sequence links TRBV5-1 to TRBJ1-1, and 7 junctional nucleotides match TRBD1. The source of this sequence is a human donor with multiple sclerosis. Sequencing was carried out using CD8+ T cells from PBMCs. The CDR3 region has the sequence CASSPGQTNTEAFF. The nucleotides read TGCGCCAGCAGCCCGGGACAGACTAACACTGAAGCTTTCTTT.